The 7 T cell receptor beta chains given below trace back to one sample, sequenced in a study of response to subunit inactivated influenza vaccine. Each CDR3 protein gets one entry after TCRdb re-called the RT-PCR reads with MiXCR. The table includes around 300,000 distinct CDR3 sequences, approximately 23% detected once. This material consisted of PBMCs from blood, taken 21 months after vaccination. The receptors here all came from a man between 50 and 75 years old who received an inactivated influenza vaccine.

This clonotype was recorded at least ten times. The V and J genes are TRBV20-1 and TRBJ1-2; tentatively, D is TRBD1 (6 bases). The ends were cut back, 6 bases at V and 8 bases at J, with 13 bases in the middle. CDR1 DFQATT and CDR2 SNEGSKA come from the germline V gene (reference sequence). The CDR3 contains 11 residues. The CDR3 reads CSASEGGGYTF. CDR3 nucleotides: TGCAGTGCCTCGGAGGGGGGAGGCTACACCTTC.

This clonotype turned up a few times. This rearrangement joins TRBV20-1 to TRBJ1-2, with D unresolved. Germline loops: CDR1 DFQATT, CDR2 SNEGSKA (reference sequence). This CDR3 spans 16 amino acids. Trimming removed 5 bases at V and 8 bases at J, with 27 bases between. The DNA of the CDR3 is TGCAGTGCTGCTTCAAGGCACTCACTACTATTAGGGGGCTACACCTTC. It is translated as CSAASRHSLLLGGYTF.

This clonotype was observed a few times. V gene TRBV3-1 combines with J gene TRBJ1-2, with TRBD1 matching over 8 bases. Losses at the gene ends were 2 bases for V and 8 bases for J; bases not matched to a gene: 10. The CDR3 runs to 15 residues. CDR1 and CDR2 (germline): LGHDT, YNNKEL (reference sequence). CDR3 DNA sequence: TGTGCCAGCAGCCAATGGGCAGGGGGCGAGGAAGGCTACACCTTC. Residues: CASSQWAGGEEGYTF.

This clonotype turned up a few times. The chain links TRBV20-1 to TRBJ2-3, with no clear D. This CDR3 is 16 amino acids long. The V end was cut by 3 bases, the J end by 2 bases, with 18 bases between. Germline loops: CDR1 DFQATT, CDR2 SNEGSKA (reference sequence). The CDR3 loop reads CSARDNFYPITDTQYF. Here the CDR3 DNA reads TGCAGTGCTAGGGATAACTTCTATCCTATCACAGATACGCAGTATTTT.

V gene TRBV12-3 or TRBV12-4 combines with J gene TRBJ1-3; 7 bases line up with TRBD1. CDR3 length: 12 residues. The junction had 0 bases not matched to a gene; V was cut back by 3 bases and J by 7 bases. As DNA, the CDR3 is TGTGCCAGCAGTTTCAGGGGGAACACCATATATTTT. This sequence encodes CASSFRGNTIYF.

This clonotype was detected many times. The J gene is TRBJ1-2, the V gene TRBV27; D call uncertain. The V gene lost 5 bases and the J gene lost 0 bases, with 7 bases spanning the gap. The CDR3 runs to 13 residues. Germline V gene sequence: CDR1 MNHEY, CDR2 SMNVEV (reference sequence). CDR3 sequence: CASSPNTNYGYTF. The CDR3, as DNA: TGTGCCAGCAGTCCGAACACTAACTATGGCTACACCTTC.

This clonotype was picked up a small number of times. The chain is built from TRBV15 and TRBJ1-2, with 7 bases lining up with TRBD1. V dropped 3 bases and J dropped 4; count of bases not matched to a gene: 5. Looked up from germline, CDR1 is LNHNV and CDR2 is YYDKDF (reference sequence). The CDR3 length is 14 residues. CDR3 loop: CATSSPRDSYGYTF. Written as DNA, the CDR3 is TGTGCCACCAGCAGCCCCCGGGACAGCTATGGCTACACCTTC.